The 20 T cell receptor beta chains in this list originate from one sample, sequenced in a study of vaccination effects on CD4 cells after COVID-19. Sequenced by immunoSEQ multiplex PCR; TCRdb stores in-frame clones only, minus some. The sample lists tens of thousands of clones, approximately 73% seen once, with approximately 2.2% in the top ten. It was after approximately 11 days of culture that CD4+ T cells were isolated. Subjects were given two BNT162b2 or mRNA-1273 vaccine doses. These receptors lack a known antigen. The sample in question was CD4+ T cells from PBMCs cultured without peptide, obtained after COVID-19 vaccination. Receptors originate from a human donor who received a COVID-19 vaccine.

This chain connects TRBV2 to TRBJ1-2; 7 bases fit TRBD1. This CDR3 is 14 amino acids long. Germline V gene lookup returns CDR1 SNHLY and CDR2 FYNNEI. The junction had 11 bases not matched to a gene; V was cut back by 6 bases and J by 7 bases. The CDR3: CASRAIQGRGGYTF. Here the CDR3 DNA reads TGTGCCAGCAGGGCCATACAGGGGAGGGGTGGCTACACCTTC.

The chain couples TRBV28 to TRBJ2-7; D is perhaps TRBD1 or TRBD2 (6 bases each). V lost 5 bases and J lost 4, with 15 bases in between. This CDR3 has 14 amino acids. Germline V gene data show CDR1 as MDHEN and CDR2 as SYDVKM. CDR3 DNA: TGTGCCAGCAGTCGCAGGGCGGGACAATACGAGCAGTACGTC. Its translation: CASSRRAGQYEQYV.

This clone has more than one count but fewer than ten. This sequence joins TRBV2 and TRBJ1-3; no clear D gene. CDR3 length: 14 residues. Germline loops: CDR1 SNHLY, CDR2 FYNNEI. V was cut by 2 bases and J by 5 bases, with 10 bases left in between. As DNA, the CDR3 is TGTGCCAGCAGTGAATCCAGTGGCAGAAACACCATATATTTT. Translating it yields CASSESSGRNTIYF.

J is TRBJ2-5 and V is TRBV7-9, with D possibly matching TRBD2 (6 bases). V was clipped by 5 bases and J by 5 bases, with 24 bases between them. The CDR3 extends over 17 amino acids. Germline V gene data show CDR1 as SEHNR and CDR2 as FQNEAQ (reference sequence). The CDR3 spells CASSAGAAGPAEETQYF. CDR3 nucleotides: TGTGCCAGCAGCGCCGGGGCCGCGGGACCAGCGGAGGAGACCCAGTACTTC.

The V call is TRBV2, the J call TRBJ2-7; no definite D call. Germline loops: CDR1 SNHLY, CDR2 FYNNEI. V was cut by 6 bases and J by 7 bases, with 16 bases left in between. The CDR3 covers 13 residues. This chain's CDR3 is CASRPPVAKEQYV. The CDR3 DNA follows: TGTGCCAGCAGGCCACCCGTGGCGAAGGAGCAGTACGTC.

The chain combines TRBV28 with TRBJ2-7, with a tentative D call TRBD1 (6 bases). The germline V gene has CDR1 MDHEN and CDR2 SYDVKM. The CDR3 spans 15 residues. Trimming left V 5 bases short and J 2 bases short, with 16 bases between. The CDR3 bases are TGTGCCAGCAGTCCTGCAGGGGTCTCGCCCTACGAGCAGTACGTC. Translating gives CASSPAGVSPYEQYV.

The chain employs TRBV7-2 and TRBJ2-7; maybe TRBD1 (6 bases). The CDR3 loop spans 16 amino acids. Germline CDR1 and CDR2: SGHTA and FQGNSA. V shed 11 bases and J shed 0 bases, with 23 bases lying between them. This CDR3 is CAATPAKGVSSYEQYV. CDR3 DNA sequence: TGTGCCGCCACCCCGGCCAAGGGGGTAAGCTCCTACGAGCAGTACGTC.

The CDR3: CASSYASQYSNQPQHF. In DNA form, the CDR3 reads TGTGCCAGCAGTTACGCGAGTCAATATAGCAATCAGCCCCAGCATTTT. The chain combines TRBV6-2 or TRBV6-3 with TRBJ1-5; no firm D call. The CDR3 loop spans 16 amino acids. Germline CDR1 and CDR2: MNHEY and SVGEGT. The V end was cut by 2 bases, the J end by 0 bases, with 11 bases between.

This clone was recorded once. The rearrangement links TRBV6-5 to TRBJ1-5, with TRBD1 matching over 7 bases. CDR3 length: 13 residues. In germline, CDR1 is MNHEY, CDR2 SVGAGI. J was trimmed by 9 bases and V by 7 bases; bases with no gene match: 9. The CDR3 is CASKAGGERPQHF. CDR3 nucleotide sequence: TGTGCCAGCAAGGCAGGGGGTGAGCGGCCCCAGCATTTT.

This chain joins TRBV4-1 and TRBJ1-1; TRBD1 might be the D (6 bases). V lost 3 bases and J 6 bases, leaving 20 bases between the germline ends. Per germline, CDR1 MGHRA and CDR2 YSYEKL. CDR3 length: 16 residues. CDR3 sequence (DNA): TGCGCCAGCAGCCACCATTACAGGGTAGAATGGCCTGAAGCTTTCTTT. Residues: CASSHHYRVEWPEAFF.

This sequence joins TRBV7-8 and TRBJ1-2; 7 bases are a match to TRBD1. In germline, CDR1 is SGHVS, CDR2 FQNEAQ. V was pared by 3 bases and J by 6 bases, with 13 bases of the junction left unmatched. The CDR3 covers 16 residues. The DNA of the CDR3 is TGTGCCAGCAGCTTGTATGTCAGCAGGGGGATGGATGGCTACACCTTC. This gives the protein CASSLYVSRGMDGYTF.

The chain couples TRBV11-3 to TRBJ1-2; D is undetermined. Germline values: CDR1 SGHNT, CDR2 YENEEA. The V gene lost 3 bases and the J gene lost 6 bases, with 5 bases spanning the gap. The CDR3 runs to 11 residues. DNA for the CDR3: TGTGCCAGCAGCTTTGGGGATGGCTACACCTTC. It encodes CASSFGDGYTF.

This clone was seen just once. The CDR3 reads CASSPNLDITTEQFF. The CDR3 DNA is TGTGCCAGCTCACCCAATTTGGACATAACTACGGAGCAGTTCTTC. The V and J genes are TRBV18 and TRBJ2-1; the D gene is possibly TRBD1 (5 bases). Trimming removed 3 bases at V and 10 bases at J, with 19 bases between. CDR1 KGHSH and CDR2 LQKENI come from the germline V gene. The CDR3 covers 15 residues. Full variable domain (missing parts from reference TRBV18 and TRBJ2-1): NAGVMQNPRHLVRRRGQEARLRCSPMKGHSHVYWYRQLPEEGLKFMVYLQKENIIDESGMPKERFSAEFPKEGPSILRIQQVVRGDSAAYFCASSPNLDITTEQFFGPGTRLTVL.

The chain uses TRBV5-1 and TRBJ2-1, with TRBD2 matching 14 bases. The junction had 8 bases not matched to a gene; V was cut back by 4 bases and J by 5 bases. This CDR3 spans 17 amino acids. CDR1 and CDR2 (germline): SGHRS, YFSETQ. The CDR3 nucleotides are TGCGCCAGCAGCAGGACTAGCGGGGGGATGCCCAACAATGAGCAGTTCTTC. Amino acids: CASSRTSGGMPNNEQFF. The full variable domain, rest sourced from reference TRBV5-1 and TRBJ2-1, is KAGVTQTPRYLIKTRGQQVTLSCSPISGHRSVSWYQQTPGQGLQFLFEYFSETQRNKGNFPGRFSGRQFSNSRSEMNVSTLELGDSALYLCASSRTSGGMPNNEQFFGPGTRLTVL.

This chain links TRBV28 with TRBJ1-1, with D possibly being TRBD1 (5 bases). Germline values: CDR1 MDHEN, CDR2 SYDVKM. The CDR3 covers 14 residues. V lost 3 bases and J lost 0, with 8 bases in between. The CDR3 reads CASSFWDVNTEAFF. CDR3 nucleotides: TGTGCCAGCAGTTTTTGGGACGTGAACACTGAAGCTTTCTTT.

V is TRBV24-1 and J is TRBJ2-5; D call uncertain. V shed 5 bases and J shed 2 bases, with 8 bases lying between them. Germline CDR1 and CDR2: KGHDR and SFDVKD. CDR3 length: 13 residues. CDR3 sequence (DNA): TGTGCCACCAGTGGCAGCCAGCAAGAGACCCAGTACTTC. Encoded protein: CATSGSQQETQYF.

V and J are TRBV4-1 and TRBJ1-3; D gene unclear. Trimming took 6 bases from V and 0 from J, leaving 9 bases between them. CDR3 length: 14 residues. The V gene's germline CDR1 is MGHRA and CDR2 YSYEKL. The DNA of the CDR3 is TGCGCCAGCAGACCAGATTTCTCTGGAAACACCATATATTTT. Its translation: CASRPDFSGNTIYF.

This rearrangement joins TRBV7-3 to TRBJ2-3; D is unresolved. This CDR3 region has 15 residues. Looked up from germline, CDR1 is SGHTA and CDR2 is FQGTGA. Trimming removed 3 bases at V and 0 bases at J, with 10 bases between. The CDR3 bases are TGTGCCAGCAGCTTGAGTTACCAAAGCACAGATACGCAGTATTTT. This sequence encodes CASSLSYQSTDTQYF.

The chain joins TRBV6-5 to TRBJ1-1; TRBD1 is a possible D gene (6 bases). V dropped 2 bases and J dropped 4 bases, with 8 bases sitting between them. The CDR3 totals 13 residues. Per germline, CDR1 MNHEY and CDR2 SVGAGI. CDR3 protein: CASSYGQFTEAFF. Here the CDR3 DNA reads TGTGCCAGCAGTTACGGACAGTTCACTGAAGCTTTCTTT.

The chain employs TRBV14 and TRBJ2-1; 9 nucleotides agree with TRBD2. Looked up from germline, CDR1 is SGHDN and CDR2 is FVKESK. J was trimmed by 4 bases and V by 6 bases; bases with no gene match: 10. The CDR3 covers 16 residues. In DNA form, the CDR3 reads TGTGCCAGCAGTCTCAATAGCGGGAGAGGATACAATGAGCAGTTCTTC. It encodes CASSLNSGRGYNEQFF.